What follows describes a single T cell receptor (beta chain). The specificity of this receptor is unknown. The sample holds no much larger clone one base away, and base qualities are not on file. The sample belongs to a study of blood T cell repertoires in COVID-19 (TCRdb year 2020). Regarding the complete study: Samples from collaborators originated in the United States, Italy and Spain and spanned both the acute and convalescent phases of COVID-19. Subjects who had been exposed to COVID-19, were actively infected with it, or had recovered from it provided the deeply sampled blood TCRbeta repertoires that made up the dataset. The material from the prospective study consisted of cDNA or gDNA derived from T cells, B-cell-depleted T cells, or PBMCs. The repertoires were released in a freely available public database intended as a resource for research on the immune response to SARS-CoV-2. Nearly every sample came with metadata listing a de-identified subject ID, COVID-19 status, age in years and sex. The samples were drawn from two sources: the first 160 participants of the ongoing ImmuneRACE study, and 1,000 to 1,500 subjects contributed by 6 global collaborators. Where HLA class I and class II types were available, the types were taken from metadata supplied by the sample provider, not from assay-based typing.

The study at large found these results: The quantity of clinical and demographic metadata differed by source and by participant and was supplied without curation.

TCRbeta CDR3 regions were amplified from genomic DNA using the immunoSEQ Assay, a bias-controlled multiplex PCR. From the authors' description of their analysis: Nucleated cell counts per sample were estimated from amplification of reference gene primers within the assay. To quantify the absolute abundance of each unique TCRbeta CDR3 rearrangement, sequence reads were collapsed and filtered. For each sample, productive Simpson clonality was calculated as the square root of Simpson's diversity index across productive rearrangements. TCRdb retrieved this table from immuneACCESS and kept in-frame rearrangements only. Not all clones are present; in checked studies, unresolved V genes account for under half, and no reason is known for the remainder. From that table come the V and J calls and clone size; the DNA was used to work out D and trimming. Across this sample there are some 190,000 clones, with around 80% seen only once. The biggest ten clones account for 13% to 15% of the sample.

From the cysteine up to the phenylalanine, the CDR3 has a length of 15 residues. CDR3 DNA only is kept here, 45 bases in frame from base 1. The germline V gene encodes CDR1 LGHDT and CDR2 YNNKEL (reference sequence). Compared with germline, V lacks 2 bases and J lacks 10 bases; bases without a gene match: 6. Enrolling through a virtual design, the prospective study's participants ranged in age from roughly 18 to 90 years and lived across around 25 United States geographic areas. Cohort assignment in the prospective study relied on participant-reported clinical history from a screening survey and a study questionnaire. Exposed participants had been in contact, within 2 weeks of entering the study, with a person who had a PCR-confirmed or clinician-diagnosed case of COVID-19. Mobile phlebotomists in the prospective study collected whole blood, serum and a nasopharyngeal or oropharyngeal swab from every participant. Prospective study participants could optionally give additional blood draws and questionnaires over a roughly 2-month period. Blood samples from the prospective study were shipped frozen or at room temperature prior to DNA extraction.

The TCR originated in a man aged 60-69 years who had been exposed to COVID-19. Recombination linked TRBV3-1 (or the pseudogene TRBV3-2) to TRBJ1-6; 9 bases in the middle match TRBD1. Sequenced material: PBMCs or T cells enriched from blood (not recorded which). The encoded CDR3 is CASSQTGQGHSPLHF. The bases read TGTGCCAGCAGCCAAACCGGACAGGGGCACTCACCCCTCCACTTT.